These T cell receptor beta chains were read from a single sample in a study of T cells after yellow fever vaccination. One entry per CDR3 protein results from TCRdb running MiXCR on the 5' RACE reads. This sample has about 320,000 distinct CDR3 sequences, with around 4.5% found just once. The sequencing here drew on PBMCs, taken 15 days after the yellow fever booster vaccination. The receptors come from a man aged 18 to 29 who received the YFV17D yellow fever vaccine. The CDR3 runs from the conserved cysteine through the conserved F or W. Each record gives: V gene, CDR3 length, D gene, clone size, J gene, CDR3 DNA, CDR3 protein. The D gene is left open where the match is weak. Some rows mark clone size as missing; the rest say once, few, many or name a class of expanded clone.

v_call: TRBV2
cdr3_length: 12
d_call: NA
clone_size: NA
j_call: TRBJ2-6
cdr3_nt: TGTGCCAGCAGTGAAAGGGACAACGTCCTGACTTTC
cdr3_aa: CASSERDNVLTF

v_call: TRBV28
cdr3_length: 12
d_call: TRBD1
clone_size: NA
j_call: TRBJ1-2
cdr3_nt: TGTGCCAGCTCTACAGGGGACTATGGCTACACCTTC
cdr3_aa: CASSTGDYGYTF

v_call: TRBV12-3/TRBV12-4
cdr3_length: 15
d_call: NA
clone_size: NA
j_call: TRBJ2-1
cdr3_nt: TGTGCCAGCAGTAGACCAGACAGGTTTTACAATGAGCAGTTCTTC
cdr3_aa: CASSRPDRFYNEQFF

v_call: TRBV20-1
cdr3_length: 14
d_call: NA
clone_size: few
j_call: TRBJ1-5
cdr3_nt: TGCAGTGCTAGGGATCACGTTAGCAATCAGCCCCAGCATTTT
cdr3_aa: CSARDHVSNQPQHF

v_call: TRBV6-5
cdr3_length: 17
d_call: NA
clone_size: NA
j_call: TRBJ2-5
cdr3_nt: TGTGCCAGCAGCTCAGGGCAGGGACCGTGGGGCCAAGAGACCCAGTACTTC
cdr3_aa: CASSSGQGPWGQETQYF

v_call: TRBV4-2
cdr3_length: 16
d_call: TRBD1
clone_size: NA
j_call: TRBJ1-2
cdr3_nt: TGTGCCAGCAGCCAAGATTTGCGGGGGGACAGCTATGGCTACACCTTC
cdr3_aa: CASSQDLRGDSYGYTF

v_call: TRBV12-3/TRBV12-4
cdr3_length: 13
d_call: TRBD1
clone_size: NA
j_call: TRBJ2-1
cdr3_nt: TGTGCCAGCAGGTTAGGGACAGGCCTAGTTCAGTTCTTC
cdr3_aa: CASRLGTGLVQFF

v_call: TRBV10-1
cdr3_length: 14
d_call: TRBD2
clone_size: many
j_call: TRBJ2-2
cdr3_nt: TGCGCCAGCGGGGACCTGAGCGGGGCCGGGGAGCTGTTTTTT
cdr3_aa: CASGDLSGAGELFF

v_call: TRBV6-5
cdr3_length: 13
d_call: NA
clone_size: few
j_call: TRBJ2-2
cdr3_nt: TGTGCCAGCAGTTTGAAGTGGACCGGGGAGCTGTTTTTT
cdr3_aa: CASSLKWTGELFF

v_call: TRBV6-5
cdr3_length: 16
d_call: TRBD1
clone_size: NA
j_call: TRBJ2-1
cdr3_nt: TGTGCCAGCAGTTACGCTGGAGGACAGGGTATTAATGAGCAGTTCTTC
cdr3_aa: CASSYAGGQGINEQFF

v_call: TRBV6-1
cdr3_length: 17
d_call: TRBD2
clone_size: few
j_call: TRBJ2-1
cdr3_nt: TGTGCCAGCAGCCCAACCCCGACTAGCGGGGCTCTCAATGAGCAGTTCTTC
cdr3_aa: CASSPTPTSGALNEQFF

v_call: TRBV2
cdr3_length: 15
d_call: NA
clone_size: NA
j_call: TRBJ2-3
cdr3_nt: TGTGCCAGCAGTGATTGGCTAGCATTCACAGATACGCAGTATTTT
cdr3_aa: CASSDWLAFTDTQYF

v_call: TRBV2
cdr3_length: 16
d_call: NA
clone_size: many
j_call: TRBJ2-3
cdr3_nt: TGTGCCAGCAGTACCTCATGGGCAGACTCCACAGATACGCAGTATTTT
cdr3_aa: CASSTSWADSTDTQYF

v_call: TRBV18
cdr3_length: 18
d_call: TRBD2
clone_size: NA
j_call: TRBJ2-6
cdr3_nt: TGTGCCAGCTCACCCGGGAGGCGGATTGACTCTGGGGCCAACGTCCTGACTTTC
cdr3_aa: CASSPGRRIDSGANVLTF

v_call: TRBV7-9
cdr3_length: 14
d_call: NA
clone_size: many
j_call: TRBJ2-2
cdr3_nt: TGTGCCAGCAGCCCGGGACAGAACACCGGGGAGCTGTTTTTT
cdr3_aa: CASSPGQNTGELFF

v_call: TRBV25-1
cdr3_length: 12
d_call: NA
clone_size: many
j_call: TRBJ1-4
cdr3_nt: TGTGCCAGCAGTGGAACCAATGAAAAACTGTTTTTT
cdr3_aa: CASSGTNEKLFF

v_call: TRBV5-1
cdr3_length: 14
d_call: NA
clone_size: NA
j_call: TRBJ1-2
cdr3_nt: TGCGCCAGCAGCTTGGTCAGCGCTAACTATGGCTACACCTTC
cdr3_aa: CASSLVSANYGYTF

v_call: TRBV4-1
cdr3_length: 15
d_call: NA
clone_size: NA
j_call: TRBJ1-2
cdr3_nt: TGCGCCAGCAGCCATGAGGGGCGGGCCAACTATGGCTACACCTTC
cdr3_aa: CASSHEGRANYGYTF

v_call: TRBV6-5
cdr3_length: 12
d_call: NA
clone_size: few
j_call: TRBJ1-5
cdr3_nt: TGTGCCAGCAGCCATCCCGATCAGCCCCAGCATTTT
cdr3_aa: CASSHPDQPQHF

v_call: TRBV20-1
cdr3_length: 13
d_call: TRBD1
clone_size: few
j_call: TRBJ1-2
cdr3_nt: TGCAGTGCTCCTCCTACAGGGGTTCTTGGCTACACCTTC
cdr3_aa: CSAPPTGVLGYTF

v_call: TRBV15
cdr3_length: 17
d_call: NA
clone_size: NA
j_call: TRBJ2-7
cdr3_nt: TGTGCCACCAGCAGAGATCGGGTCTACGCGGGGTCCTACGAGCAGTACTTC
cdr3_aa: CATSRDRVYAGSYEQYF

v_call: TRBV7-6
cdr3_length: 16
d_call: TRBD2
clone_size: many
j_call: TRBJ2-3
cdr3_nt: TGTGCCAGCAGCTCCTATTCGCGGGGGAGCACAGATACGCAGTATTTT
cdr3_aa: CASSSYSRGSTDTQYF

v_call: TRBV5-1
cdr3_length: 17
d_call: NA
clone_size: few
j_call: TRBJ2-3
cdr3_nt: TGCGCCAGCAGCTTGGGCAGAAACTTCTTTAGCACAGATACGCAGTATTTT
cdr3_aa: CASSLGRNFFSTDTQYF

v_call: TRBV7-2
cdr3_length: 14
d_call: TRBD1
clone_size: many
j_call: TRBJ2-1
cdr3_nt: TGTGCCAGCAGCTTAGGAGGGGGCTGGAATGAGCAGTTCTTC
cdr3_aa: CASSLGGGWNEQFF

v_call: TRBV5-1
cdr3_length: 14
d_call: NA
clone_size: NA
j_call: TRBJ1-4
cdr3_nt: TGCGCCAGCAGCTTAATGGACGGACATGAAAAACTGTTTTTT
cdr3_aa: CASSLMDGHEKLFF